The entry below gives a single T cell receptor (beta chain) sequence along with its context. Antigen unknown. Treatment denoted: approximately 18 received Ad26.COV2.S at low or high dose, single or two shots; about 5 received placebo; per-sample allocation not given. Day 63 after the first vaccine or placebo injection was the time point for sampling. The data derive from a study of Ad26.COV2.S vaccination and SARS-CoV-2 variants. Study results and limitations: Breadth and depth estimates from TCRs may understate total T cell responses. There was reportedly substantial breadth in spike-specific CD8+ and CD4+ T cell responses after vaccination.

The germline V gene encodes CDR1 LGHDT and CDR2 YNNKEL (reference sequence). The CDR3 is made up of 15 amino acids. The V and J ends lost 1 base and 4 bases respectively, with 12 bases between them. Data came from immunoSEQ multiplex PCR; TCRdb stores just in-frame clones and leaves some out. The table includes approximately 480,000 clones, around nine tenths detected once. This TCR was sampled from a person between 18 and 65 years old who received the Ad26.COV2.S COVID-19 vaccine or a placebo. The gene calls are TRBV3-1 (or the pseudogene TRBV3-2) and TRBJ2-3; maybe TRBD2 (5 bases). The sample here was peripheral blood, taken in a trial of Ad26.COV2.S vaccine versus placebo. The CDR3 sequence is CASSQAASRADTQYF. CDR3 sequence (DNA): TGTGCCAGCAGCCAAGCGGCTAGCAGAGCAGATACGCAGTATTTT.